The clone carrying this T cell receptor (beta chain) appeared a few times. Assay: immunoSEQ multiplex PCR; the TCRdb copy retains only in-frame clones and omits some. The table records approximately 67,000 clones, around 82% of them present only once. This sample is drawn from a study of OX40 agonist ivuxolimab in advanced cancers. Study as a whole: Patients were treated with intravenous ivuxolimab, dosed at 0.01 to 10 mg/kg and infused every 2 weeks.

The ends lost 8 bases at V and 5 bases at J; junction bases unmatched: 11. CDR1 and CDR2 (germline): MNHEY, SMNVEV (reference sequence). The CDR3 has 16 residues. This rearrangement joins TRBV27 to TRBJ2-1; 11 bases are a match to TRBD2. The input for sequencing was CD4+ or CD8+ T cells sorted from blood, taken in a trial of the OX40 agonist ivuxolimab. This TCR came from an adult with an advanced solid tumor such as melanoma, head and neck, liver or kidney cancer. CDR3 in DNA: TGTGCCAGCCGGATTGGGGGGACTAGCGGTCACAATGAGCAGTTCTTC. This translates into CASRIGGTSGHNEQFF.